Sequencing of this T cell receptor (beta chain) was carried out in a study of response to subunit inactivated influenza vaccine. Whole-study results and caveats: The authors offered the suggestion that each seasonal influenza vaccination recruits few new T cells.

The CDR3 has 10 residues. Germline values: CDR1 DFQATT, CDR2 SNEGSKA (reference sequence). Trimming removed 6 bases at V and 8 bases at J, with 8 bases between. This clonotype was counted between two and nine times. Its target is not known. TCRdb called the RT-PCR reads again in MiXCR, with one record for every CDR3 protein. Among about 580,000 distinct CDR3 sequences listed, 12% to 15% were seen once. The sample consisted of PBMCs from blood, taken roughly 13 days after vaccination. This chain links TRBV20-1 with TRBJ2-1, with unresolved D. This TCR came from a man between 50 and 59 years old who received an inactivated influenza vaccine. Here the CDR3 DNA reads TGCAGTGCCCCCTTCCATGAGCAGTTCTTC. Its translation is CSAPFHEQFF.